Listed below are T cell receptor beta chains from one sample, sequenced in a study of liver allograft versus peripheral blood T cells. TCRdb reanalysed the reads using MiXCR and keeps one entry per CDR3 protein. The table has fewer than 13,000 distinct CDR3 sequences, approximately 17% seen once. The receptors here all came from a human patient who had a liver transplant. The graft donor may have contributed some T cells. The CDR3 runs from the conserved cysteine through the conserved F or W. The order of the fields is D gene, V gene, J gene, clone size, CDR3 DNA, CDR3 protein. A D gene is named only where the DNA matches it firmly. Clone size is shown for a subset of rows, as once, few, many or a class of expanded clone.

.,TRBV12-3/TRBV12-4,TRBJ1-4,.,TGTGCCAGCAGTTCCTACTGGGGGGCTAATGAAAAACTGTTTTTT,CASSSYWGANEKLFF
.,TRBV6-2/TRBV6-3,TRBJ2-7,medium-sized,TGTGCCAGCAGTAGAAGCCCAGGGACGGGATTTTACGAGCAGTACTTC,CASSRSPGTGFYEQYF
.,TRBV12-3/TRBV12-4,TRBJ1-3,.,TGTGCCAGCAGTTTTGTCCCTCAGGGTGGAAACACCATATATTTT,CASSFVPQGGNTIYF
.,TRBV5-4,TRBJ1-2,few,TGTGCCAGCAGCTTGGCAGGGGCCAACACCTTC,CASSLAGANTF
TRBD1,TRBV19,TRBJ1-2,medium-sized,TGTGCCACCACGACGGGACAGGGGAGCTATGGCTACACCTTC,CATTTGQGSYGYTF
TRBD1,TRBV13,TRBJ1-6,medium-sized,TGTGCCAGCAGCTTAGGGGACAGGGGTAATTCACCCCTCCACTTT,CASSLGDRGNSPLHF
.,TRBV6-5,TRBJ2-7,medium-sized,TGTGCCAGCAGTTTTCAGGAAAGCTCCTACGAGCAGTACTTC,CASSFQESSYEQYF
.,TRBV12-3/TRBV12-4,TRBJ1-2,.,TGTGCCAGCAGTTTAAGAATTGGGTTGGGCTACACCTTC,CASSLRIGLGYTF
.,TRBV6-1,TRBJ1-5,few,TGTGCCAGCATTTCGGCCCAAGGGAGCAATCAGCCCCAGCATTTT,CASISAQGSNQPQHF
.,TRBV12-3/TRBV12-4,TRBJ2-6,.,TGTGCCAGCAGTTTAGACAGACCCTCTGGGGCCAACGTCCTGACTTTC,CASSLDRPSGANVLTF
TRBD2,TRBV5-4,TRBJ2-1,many,TGTGCCAGCAGCTCCCGGACTAGCGGGGGAAATGAGCAGTTCTTC,CASSSRTSGGNEQFF
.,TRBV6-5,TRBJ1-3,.,TGTGCCAGCAGTTACGGGCAGGGAGGAAACACCATATATTTT,CASSYGQGGNTIYF
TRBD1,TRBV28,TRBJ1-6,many,TGTGCCAGCAGTTTAGCCCAAGCACAGGGGGCACTGTCACCCCTCCACTTT,CASSLAQAQGALSPLHF
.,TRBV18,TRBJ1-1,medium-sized,TGTGCCAGCTCACCAGTGGGGACTGAAGCTTTCTTT,CASSPVGTEAFF
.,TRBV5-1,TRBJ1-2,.,TGCGCCAGCAGCTTAGTCCAGAGCTATGGCTACACCTTC,CASSLVQSYGYTF
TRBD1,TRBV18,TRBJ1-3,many,TGTGCCAGCTCACCTGGGACAGGGTCGGGAAACACCATATATTTT,CASSPGTGSGNTIYF
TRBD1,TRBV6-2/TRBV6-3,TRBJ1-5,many,TGTGCCAGCAGTCCGCAAACAGGGGGGAGTCAGCCCCAGCATTTT,CASSPQTGGSQPQHF
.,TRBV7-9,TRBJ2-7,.,TGTGCCGTCACCGGGGGAGGCTACGAGCAGTACTTC,CAVTGGGYEQYF
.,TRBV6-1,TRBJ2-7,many,TGTGCCAGCAGTGAAGAGGACACCTCCTACGAGCAGTACTTC,CASSEEDTSYEQYF
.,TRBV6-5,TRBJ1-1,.,TGTGCCAGCAGTTTAGCGCGGGGGGGCGAAGCTTTCTTT,CASSLARGGEAFF
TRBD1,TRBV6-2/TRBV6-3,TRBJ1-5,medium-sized,TGTGCCAGCCGGGACAGGTTCATCAATCAGCCCCAGCATTTT,CASRDRFINQPQHF
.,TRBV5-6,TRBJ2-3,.,TGTGCCAGCAGCTTACGAGGGTCCACAGATACGCAGTATTTT,CASSLRGSTDTQYF
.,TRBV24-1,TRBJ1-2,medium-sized,TGTGCACCCCGGGGCAGCCCCAACTATGGCTACACCTTC,CAPRGSPNYGYTF
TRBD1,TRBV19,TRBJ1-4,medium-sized,TGTGCCAGTACCGGGACAGCCCTACCGGGGGAGGTGTTTTTT,CASTGTALPGEVFF
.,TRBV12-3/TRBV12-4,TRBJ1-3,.,TGTGCCAGCAGTTTAACTCGTGGAAACACCATATATTTT,CASSLTRGNTIYF
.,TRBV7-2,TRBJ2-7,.,TGTGCCAGCAGCTCCGAAAACACGGACGAGAAGTACTTC,CASSSENTDEKYF
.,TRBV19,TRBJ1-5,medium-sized,TGTGCCAGTAGTATAGTAGTGGCAGGTAATCAGCCCCAGCATTTT,CASSIVVAGNQPQHF
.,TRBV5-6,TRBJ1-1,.,TGTGCCAGCGTGGGGGGACCGAACACTGAAGCTTTCTTT,CASVGGPNTEAFF
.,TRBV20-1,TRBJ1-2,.,TGCAGTGCTAGAGTTCGACAGGATCATTATGGCTACACCTTC,CSARVRQDHYGYTF
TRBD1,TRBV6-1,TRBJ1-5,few,TGTGCCAGCAGCCGACAGGGGAACCAGCCCCAGCATTTT,CASSRQGNQPQHF
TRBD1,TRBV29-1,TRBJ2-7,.,TGCAGCGTTGGGGACAGAGCCTACGAGCAGTACTTC,CSVGDRAYEQYF
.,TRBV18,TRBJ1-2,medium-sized,TGTGCCAGCTCCCTAGGGGGGACGCCCGCCGGGGGCTACACCTTC,CASSLGGTPAGGYTF
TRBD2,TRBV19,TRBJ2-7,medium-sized,TGTGCCAGTAGTATGCTGGGCCGCTCTAGCGGGGGTACTTACGAGCAGTACTTC,CASSMLGRSSGGTYEQYF
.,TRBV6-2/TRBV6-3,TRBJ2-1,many,TGTGCCAGCAGTTCTAGCGATATTGAGCAGTTCTTC,CASSSSDIEQFF
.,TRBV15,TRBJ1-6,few,TGTGCCACCAGCATGCGCGAGTCACCCCTCCACTTT,CATSMRESPLHF
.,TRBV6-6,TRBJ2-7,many,TGTGCCAGCAGTTACGGGCAGGGGCAAGGTCAGTACTTC,CASSYGQGQGQYF
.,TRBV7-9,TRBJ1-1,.,TGTGCCAGCAGCTTAGGAGGGAAGGGGGAGAACACTGAAGCTTTCTTT,CASSLGGKGENTEAFF
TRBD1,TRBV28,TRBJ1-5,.,TGTGCCAGCAGTTTAGGACAGGGGGCGGGTCAGCCCCAGCATTTT,CASSLGQGAGQPQHF
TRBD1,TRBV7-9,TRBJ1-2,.,TGTGCCAGCAGCTTATGGGACAGGGCCCTGGCTGGCTACACCTTC,CASSLWDRALAGYTF
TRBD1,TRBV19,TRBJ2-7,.,TGTGCCAGTAGTATAGGCACGACAGGGTACGAGCAGTACTTC,CASSIGTTGYEQYF
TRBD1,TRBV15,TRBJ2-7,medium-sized,TGTGCCACCAGCAGAGATTGGGACAGGGACTACGAGCAGTACTTC,CATSRDWDRDYEQYF
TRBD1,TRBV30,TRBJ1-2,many,TGTGCCTGGAGTCGTGACAGGGGGCAGGGTGGCTACACCTTC,CAWSRDRGQGGYTF
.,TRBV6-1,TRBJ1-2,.,TGTGCCAGCAGTAAAGAAAGGGGGAAATTATATGGCTACACCTTC,CASSKERGKLYGYTF
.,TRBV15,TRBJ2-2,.,TGTGCCACCAGCGGCAGGGGGGGGGCTGTAACCGGGGAGCTGTTTTTT,CATSGRGGAVTGELFF
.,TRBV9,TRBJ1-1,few,TGTGCCAGCAGCGTAGGGACCCGAGGGACTGAAGCTTTCTTT,CASSVGTRGTEAFF
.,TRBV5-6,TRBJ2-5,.,TGTGCCAGCAGTCTGAGGGGTGTGGGAGAGACCCAGTACTTC,CASSLRGVGETQYF
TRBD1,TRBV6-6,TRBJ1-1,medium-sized,TGTGCCAGCAGTTATCTAGGGGGCGACACTGAAGCTTTCTTT,CASSYLGGDTEAFF
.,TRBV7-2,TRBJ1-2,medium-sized,TGTGCCAGCAGCTTCCCCGACACGTCAAATCGACGGGGCTACACCTTC,CASSFPDTSNRRGYTF
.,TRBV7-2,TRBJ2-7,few,TGTGCCAGCAGAACTTCCGGGGCCTACGAGCAGTACTTC,CASRTSGAYEQYF
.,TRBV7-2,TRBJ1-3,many,TGTGCCAGCAGCTTAGTTCAGGCTGTCTCTGGAAACACCATATATTTT,CASSLVQAVSGNTIYF
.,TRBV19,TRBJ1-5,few,TGTGCCAGTAGTGCCCGGACAGTTTATAGCAATCAGCCCCAGCATTTT,CASSARTVYSNQPQHF